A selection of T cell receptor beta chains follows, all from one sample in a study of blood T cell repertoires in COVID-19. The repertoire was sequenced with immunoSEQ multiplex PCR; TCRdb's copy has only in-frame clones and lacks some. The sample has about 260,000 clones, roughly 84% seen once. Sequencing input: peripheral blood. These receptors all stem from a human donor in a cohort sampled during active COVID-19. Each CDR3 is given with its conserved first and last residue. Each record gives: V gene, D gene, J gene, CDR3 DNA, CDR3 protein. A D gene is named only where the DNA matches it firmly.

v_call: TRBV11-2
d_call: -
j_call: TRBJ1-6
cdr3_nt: TGTGCCAGCAGCCACGAGGTTGCCAATTCACCCCTCCACTTT
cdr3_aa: CASSHEVANSPLHF

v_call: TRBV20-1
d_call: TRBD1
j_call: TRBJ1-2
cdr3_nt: TGCAGTGCTAGTGGAGGGACAGGGGGCAATAGTGGCTACACCTTC
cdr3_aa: CSASGGTGGNSGYTF

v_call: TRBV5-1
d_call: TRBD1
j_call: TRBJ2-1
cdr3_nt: TGCGCCAGCAGCTTCGGGACAGGAGCCTACAATGAGCAGTTCTTC
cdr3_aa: CASSFGTGAYNEQFF

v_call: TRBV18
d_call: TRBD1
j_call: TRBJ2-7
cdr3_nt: TGTGCCAGCTCACAGGACAGGGGGTTCGGCGAGCAGTACTTC
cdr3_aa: CASSQDRGFGEQYF

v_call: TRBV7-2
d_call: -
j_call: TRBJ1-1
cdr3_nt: TGTGCCAGTTCAAGGGGGGGGTTTTTGAACACTGAAGCTTTCTTT
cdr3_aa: CASSRGGFLNTEAFF

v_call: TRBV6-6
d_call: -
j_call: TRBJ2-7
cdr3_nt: TGTGCCAGCATCAATGCGAGGAATGGAGCCTACGAGCAGTACTTC
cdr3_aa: CASINARNGAYEQYF

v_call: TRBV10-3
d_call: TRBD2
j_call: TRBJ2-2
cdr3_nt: TGTGCCATCAGTGCAGCGGGAGGGACCGGGGAGCTGTTTTTT
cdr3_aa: CAISAAGGTGELFF

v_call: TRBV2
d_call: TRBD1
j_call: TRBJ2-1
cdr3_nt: TGTGCCAGCAGCAACCGGGACAGGGCTCGGAATGAGCAGTTCTTC
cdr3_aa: CASSNRDRARNEQFF

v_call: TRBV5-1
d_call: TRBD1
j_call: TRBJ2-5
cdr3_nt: TGCGCCAGCAGCTGGTCCCGGGACAGGGGCGAGAAGACCCAGTACTTC
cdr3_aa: CASSWSRDRGEKTQYF

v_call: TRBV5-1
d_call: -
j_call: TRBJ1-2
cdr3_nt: TGCGCCAGCAGCTTGGGACAGAGAACTAACTATGGCTACACCTTC
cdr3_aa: CASSLGQRTNYGYTF

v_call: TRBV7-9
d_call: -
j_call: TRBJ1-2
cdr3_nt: TGTGCCAGCAGCCCCCGGGACATTTATGGCTACACCTTC
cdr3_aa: CASSPRDIYGYTF

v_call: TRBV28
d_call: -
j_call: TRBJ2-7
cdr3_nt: TGTGCCAGCAGTTTGCAGTCCGCCGAAATTACCCCCGCCTACGAGCAGTACTTC
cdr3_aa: CASSLQSAEITPAYEQYF

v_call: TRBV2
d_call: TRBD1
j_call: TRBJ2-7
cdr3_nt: TGTGCCAGTGGGTTTGGTCTGGGCAGGGGGCATGACGAGCAGTACTTC
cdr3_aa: CASGFGLGRGHDEQYF

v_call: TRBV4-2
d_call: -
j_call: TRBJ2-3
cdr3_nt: TGTGCCAGCAGCCAAGACGCTAGCGGCACAGATACGCAGTATTTT
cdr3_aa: CASSQDASGTDTQYF